This T cell receptor beta chain was recorded in a study of metastatic and nonmetastatic thyroid tumors. Overall study: Malignant thyroid and benign thyroid patients provided blood and tumor or nodule tissue whose repertoires were compared. Study-wide results and limits: Malignant tumors reportedly showed significantly higher TCR beta diversity than benign nodules in both blood and tumor.

This clone is labeled medium-sized. Its specificity is not known. Before thyroid surgery, none of the patients had received any treatment. In the original processing: Using the CDR3 differences seen across clinicopathological groups, the authors built a distant-metastasis classifier for papillary thyroid cancer, which was meant to discriminate distant-metastatic patients. TCRdb re-analyzed the PCR reads using MiXCR. What appears here as the V and J calls and clone size reflects TCRdb's work, not the paper's. The sample has 43,000 or so clones, less than 20% seen once. This CDR3 has 15 amino acids. From germline, CDR1 is MDHEN and CDR2 SYDVKM. Trimming shortened V by 0 bases and J by 1 base, and 10 bases separated the two germline ends.

The TCR originated in a female donor with papillary thyroid cancer or a benign thyroid nodule (not recorded which). Some clones in this sample may be carry-over from other donors' samples. The rearrangement links TRBV28 to TRBJ2-7; possible D gene TRBD1, 5 bases. The sample consisted of blood. The CDR3 loop is CASSLWTASSYEQYF. Here the CDR3 DNA reads TGTGCCAGCAGTTTATGGACAGCGTCATCCTACGAGCAGTACTTC.